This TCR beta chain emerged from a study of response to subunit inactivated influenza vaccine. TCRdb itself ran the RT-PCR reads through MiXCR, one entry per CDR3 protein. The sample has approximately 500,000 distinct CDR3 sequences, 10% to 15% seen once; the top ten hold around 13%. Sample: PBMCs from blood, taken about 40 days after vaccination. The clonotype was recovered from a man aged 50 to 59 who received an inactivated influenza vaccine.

The CDR3 bases are TGTGCCAGCAGCTTGAGGCGGGAGAACACCGGGGAGCTGTTTTTT. Protein sequence: CASSLRRENTGELFF. The gene calls are TRBV7-9 and TRBJ2-2; D may be TRBD2 (6 bases). The CDR3 has 15 residues. With 3 bases removed from V and 1 base from J, the gap between germline ends came to 9 bases. Looked up from germline, CDR1 is SEHNR and CDR2 is FQNEAQ (reference sequence).